This TCR beta chain was recovered during a study of PD-1 blockade in classical Hodgkin lymphoma (dated by TCRdb to the early 2020s). Concerning the study at large: The study used CyTOF and TCR beta sequencing to define a peripheral blood immune signature of response to PD-1 blockade in classical Hodgkin lymphoma. Paper-wide results and their limitations: Baseline TCR diversity was reported to be lower in newly diagnosed patients than in healthy donors, and even lower in relapsed/refractory patients. Only a single clinical trial cohort was studied, and what caused the repertoire differences, possibly disease activity or prior therapy, remained undefined.

The Qiagen DNeasy kit was used to extract genomic DNA both from unsorted PBMCs and from the negatively selected CD4+ and CD8+ fractions. TCR beta CDR3 regions were subjected to amplification by immunoSEQ multiplex PCR with primers that anneal to V and J segments. A synthetic immune receptor repertoire was used to minimize amplification bias, and any remaining bias was removed computationally after sequencing. Processing in the source paper ran as follows. Custom Python scripts were used to quantify repertoire diversity as the Shannon entropy index. Unsorted, CD4+ and CD8+ repertoires were analyzed separately, except in combined analyses where CD4+ and CD8+ sequences were merged in silico. The table comes from immuneACCESS by way of TCRdb, which keeps in-frame sequences with V and J called. Part of the clones is missing from these tables; in studies checked, under half for an unresolved V gene and the rest for unknown reasons. That table is the source of V, J and clone size, and D and trimming were worked out from the DNA. Recorded for this sample are 15,000 to 18,000 clones; 85% to 90% of them occurred a single time. 0.84% of the sample lies in the top ten.

This specimen's time point label, per the study, means: newly diagnosed, previously untreated cHL patient sample. Magnetic negative selection with a Miltenyi CD4+ T cell isolation kit was used to purify CD4+ T cells from thawed PBMCs. As a comparison group for the relapsed/refractory trial patients, PBMCs from patients with newly diagnosed, previously untreated classical Hodgkin lymphoma were sequenced. Peripheral blood was collected in 8 mL Vacutainer Cell Preparation Tubes, from which PBMCs were isolated by centrifugation and then cryopreserved. Purified CD4+ and CD8+ fractions were prepared only for cases where an additional PBMC sample was available. On LS columns in a quadroMACS separator, the magnetically labelled cells were depleted, and the flow-through was collected as the purified fraction. In the case of this clone: This receptor's antigen is unknown. Base qualities are not at hand, and no much larger clone is one base apart.

For CDR1 and CDR2, the germline V gene lists SGHTA and FQGNSA. Trimming at the junction amounts to 5 bases on V and 5 bases on J, and the germline ends lie 8 bases apart. From cysteine to phenylalanine, the CDR3 is 12 amino acids long. Here the CDR3 DNA is all that survives: 36 bases in frame from base 1. The sequence was collected from a human donor with classical Hodgkin lymphoma. Sequences were obtained from CD4+ T cells from blood. The sequence links TRBV7-2 to TRBJ2-3, with no confidently assigned D gene. The CDR3 reads as follows: CASSPHLDTQYF. The DNA sequence is as follows: TGTGCCAGCAGCCCACACTTAGATACGCAGTATTTT.